Following are 21 T cell receptor beta chains from one sample sequenced in a study of shared clonotypes between healthy human individuals. Produced via immunoSEQ multiplex PCR; TCRdb's table is partial and in-frame only. The repertoire consists of about 980,000 clones, with 70% to 85% occurring once and the leading ten covering around 1.5%. The sample taken for sequencing was memory CD4+ T cells sorted from blood. The subset is: CD45RA-negative fraction. The receptor set was obtained from a man between 18 and 35 years old in good health.

The rearrangement joins TRBV29-1 to TRBJ1-4; D is possibly TRBD1 (5 bases). This CDR3 region has 12 residues. V lost 6 bases, J lost 2 bases, and 7 bases lay in between. Germline CDR1 and CDR2: SQVTM and ANQGSEA. CDR3 loop: CSVRDTNEKLFF. Written as DNA, the CDR3 is TGCAGCGTCAGGGACACTAATGAAAAACTGTTTTTT.

The table lists this clone with a count of one. This chain connects TRBV7-9 to TRBJ2-5; D unresolved. The germline CDR1 and CDR2 sequences are SEHNR and FQNEAQ (reference sequence). Trimming cost V 3 bases and J 4 bases, with 12 bases left between them. This CDR3 is 14 amino acids long. CDR3 loop: CASSFRSAIETQYF. As DNA, the CDR3 is TGTGCCAGCAGCTTCCGGTCGGCCATAGAGACCCAGTACTTC.

The chain links TRBV7-9 to TRBJ2-7; perhaps D is TRBD1 or TRBD2 (5 bases each). Trimming took 5 bases from V and 0 from J, leaving 11 bases between them. This CDR3 has 14 amino acids. CDR1 and CDR2 (germline): SEHNR, FQNEAQ (reference sequence). CDR3 in amino acids: CASSQGRSSYEQYF. In DNA form, the CDR3 reads TGTGCCAGCAGCCAGGGACGAAGCTCCTACGAGCAGTACTTC.

The chain couples TRBV9 to TRBJ2-7, with D tentatively TRBD2 (5 bases). This CDR3 is 14 amino acids long. Per the germline V gene, CDR1 is SGDLS and CDR2 is YYNGEE. V was clipped by 0 bases and J by 0 bases, with 7 bases between them. Written as DNA, the CDR3 is TGTGCCAGCAGCGTAGATGGAGGCTCCTACGAGCAGTACTTC. Translation gives CASSVDGGSYEQYF.

CDR3 in DNA: TGCAGCGTTGAATCAGGGGGCTTAGGCTACACCTTC. Its translation: CSVESGGLGYTF. The chain is built from TRBV29-1 and TRBJ1-2; 8 bases match TRBD1. The trim removed 2 bases at V and 8 bases at J, leaving 4 bases unmatched. CDR3 length: 12 amino acids. Germline V gene lookup returns CDR1 SQVTM and CDR2 ANQGSEA.

This sequence joins TRBV29-1 and TRBJ1-1, with no clear D. V lost 7 bases to trimming and J lost 1 base, with 16 bases between them. The CDR3 is made up of 14 amino acids. Germline V gene data show CDR1 as SQVTM and CDR2 as ANQGSEA. In nucleotides, the CDR3 is TGCAGCGCCGCGGAGTTTGGAAAGAACACTGAAGCTTTCTTT. Its protein product is CSAAEFGKNTEAFF.

CDR3 sequence reads: CASSLRSGQNYGYTF. CDR3 nucleotides: TGTGCCAGCAGCTTAAGGTCAGGCCAGAACTATGGCTACACCTTC. The genes are TRBV7-3 and TRBJ1-2; D remains ambiguous. The length of the CDR3 is 15 residues. V shed 1 base and J shed 2 bases, with 11 bases lying between them. Germline V gene data show CDR1 as SGHTA and CDR2 as FQGTGA.

The V gene is TRBV6-1, the J gene TRBJ2-7; possible D gene TRBD2, 5 bases. This CDR3 spans 14 amino acids. Trimming removed 6 bases at V and 7 bases at J, with 19 bases between. Germline V gives CDR1 MNHNS, CDR2 SASEGT. The CDR3 sequence is CASRWTPARREQYF. In nucleotides, the CDR3 is TGTGCCAGCAGATGGACTCCAGCTCGCAGGGAGCAGTACTTC.

The V and J genes are TRBV7-3 and TRBJ2-1; D is undetermined. Germline CDR1 and CDR2: SGHTA and FQGTGA. V gave up 4 bases and J gave up 5 bases, with 12 bases separating them. This CDR3 comprises 14 residues. As DNA, the CDR3 is TGTGCCAGCAGCTCCACCCACGGACACAATGAGCAGTTCTTC. Amino acids: CASSSTHGHNEQFF. Variable domain in full (rest from reference TRBV7-3 and TRBJ2-1): GAGVSQTPSNKVTEKGKYVELRCDPISGHTALYWYRQSLGQGPEFLIYFQGTGAADDSGLPNDRFFAVRPEGSVSTLKIQRTERGDSAVYLCASSSTHGHNEQFFGPGTRLTVL.

The rearrangement uses TRBV5-1 and TRBJ2-5; D is undetermined. Trimming left V 0 bases short and J 4 bases short, with 16 bases between. The CDR3 loop spans 16 amino acids. Germline lookup yields CDR1 SGHRS and CDR2 YFSETQ. As DNA, the CDR3 is TGCGCCAGCAGCTTGGGAGAGGTAGTTGGTACAGAGACCCAGTACTTC. Protein: CASSLGEVVGTETQYF.

V usage is TRBV6-5 and J usage is TRBJ2-5; TRBD1 is a possible D gene (6 bases). V was pared by 6 bases and J by 2 bases, with 16 bases between. CDR3 length: 15 amino acids. Germline V gene data show CDR1 as MNHEY and CDR2 as SVGAGI. CDR3 residues: CASSYKRTAQETQYF. The CDR3 DNA is TGTGCCAGCAGCTATAAGAGGACAGCTCAAGAGACCCAGTACTTC.

The rearrangement joins TRBV18 to TRBJ2-2; D gene unclear. The CDR3 covers 14 residues. V was clipped by 2 bases and J by 7 bases, with 11 bases between them. CDR1 KGHSH and CDR2 LQKENI come from the germline V gene. CDR3 nucleotide sequence: TGTGCCAGCTCACCAGACCGAAACGGCGGGGAGCTGTTTTTT. Translation: CASSPDRNGGELFF. Full variable domain (remainder filled in from reference TRBV18 and TRBJ2-2): NAGVMQNPRHLVRRRGQEARLRCSPMKGHSHVYWYRQLPEEGLKFMVYLQKENIIDESGMPKERFSAEFPKEGPSILRIQQVVRGDSAAYFCASSPDRNGGELFFGEGSRLTVL.

CDR3 sequence: CASSPIGERNQPQHF. In DNA, the CDR3 is TGTGCCAGCAGCCCCATCGGGGAACGCAATCAGCCCCAGCATTTT. The chain carries TRBV6-6 and TRBJ1-5; D remains unclear. The length of the CDR3 is 15 residues. CDR1 is MNHNY and CDR2 is SVGAGI in the germline V gene (reference sequence). V gave up 6 bases and J gave up 2 bases, with 14 bases separating them.

The chain is built from TRBV25-1 and TRBJ2-2; TRBD2 agrees at 8 bases. The germline V gene has CDR1 MGHDK and CDR2 SYGVNS. CDR3 length equals 14 residues. Trimming at V came to 7 bases and at J to 6 bases, leaving 7 bases not matched to a gene. This CDR3 is CASTGTRKAGELFF. DNA for the CDR3: TGTGCCAGCACAGGGACTAGGAAGGCCGGGGAGCTGTTTTTT. Based on the CDR3 plus reference TRBV25-1 and TRBJ2-2, the full variable domain is EADIYQTPRYLVIGTGKKITLECSQTMGHDKMYWYQQDPGMELHLIHYSYGVNSTEKGDLSSESTVSRIRTEHFPLTLESARPSHTSQYLCASTGTRKAGELFFGEGSRLTVL.

The chain is built from TRBV6-4 and TRBJ1-6; D is undetermined. Germline values: CDR1 MRHNA, CDR2 SNTAGT. Trimming pared 5 bases from V and 0 bases from J, leaving 5 bases between. CDR3 size: 14 residues. CDR3 DNA sequence: TGTGCCAGCAGTTACAGCTCCTATAATTCACCCCTCCACTTT. Residues: CASSYSSYNSPLHF.

This clone was seen just once. This sequence joins TRBV7-2 and TRBJ1-1; 9 bases fit TRBD1. This CDR3 has 15 residues. Germline V lookup: CDR1 SGHTA, CDR2 FQGNSA. V shed 5 bases and J 2 bases; nucleotides not matched to a gene: 6. The CDR3 sequence is CASSRDRDGNTEAFF. CDR3 bases: TGTGCCAGCAGCCGGGACAGGGATGGCAACACTGAAGCTTTCTTT.

The J gene is TRBJ2-5, the V gene TRBV5-4; D remains ambiguous. Germline CDR1 reads SGHNT; CDR2 reads YYREEE (reference sequence). This CDR3 is built from 13 residues. Deletions cut 3 bases from V and 2 bases from J, with 8 bases between. This chain's CDR3 is CASSSAQQETQYF. CDR3 bases: TGTGCCAGCAGCTCAGCCCAGCAAGAGACCCAGTACTTC.

The chain carries TRBV5-1 and TRBJ2-1; the match to TRBD1 covers 9 bases. Trimming took 4 bases from V and 2 from J; bases not matched to a gene: 4. This CDR3 spans 15 amino acids. CDR1 is SGHRS and CDR2 is YFSETQ in the germline V gene. CDR3 protein: CASSKTGGTYNEQFF. As DNA, the CDR3 is TGCGCCAGCAGCAAGACAGGGGGGACCTACAATGAGCAGTTCTTC.

The V call is TRBV30, the J call TRBJ1-4; perhaps TRBD1 as D (6 bases). V was trimmed by 0 bases and J by 8 bases, leaving 13 bases between them. The CDR3 has 14 amino acids. The germline gives CDR1 GTSNPN, CDR2 SVGIG (reference sequence). Written as DNA, the CDR3 is TGTGCCTGGAGTGTAGGGCAGGGGAAGGAAAAACTGTTTTTT. Translation gives CAWSVGQGKEKLFF.

The chain couples TRBV18 to TRBJ2-7; 7 nucleotides line up with TRBD1. With V trimmed by 6 bases and J by 2 bases, 7 bases remained unmatched. The CDR3 covers 14 residues. Germline CDR1 is KGHSH and CDR2 is LQKENI. CDR3 sequence (DNA): TGTGCCAGCTCCCAAGAGGGGGCCACCTACGAGCAGTACTTC. It yields the protein CASSQEGATYEQYF.

The chain recombines TRBV6-4 with TRBJ2-1; 11 positions agree with TRBD2. This CDR3 contains 14 residues. The V and J ends lost 6 bases and 9 bases, in that order; junction bases with no gene match: 7. Per the germline V gene, CDR1 is MRHNA and CDR2 is SNTAGT. The CDR3 here is CASSVLAGEGEQFF. Here the CDR3 DNA reads TGTGCCAGCAGCGTACTAGCGGGGGAGGGTGAGCAGTTCTTC.